This entry lists 20 T cell receptor beta chains sequenced from one sample in a study of memory CD4+ T cells and cytomegalovirus serostatus. Generated by immunoSEQ multiplex PCR, the TCRdb table keeps only in-frame clones and is missing some. Here the sample spans tens of thousands of clones, approximately 86% being singletons. Single viable CD3+CD4+CD8-CD45RO+ cells were sorted as the memory CD4+ T cells. Sequencing was done on a sample of memory CD4+ T cells from blood. The source is an adult in good health and CMV-seronegative. Some clones in this sample may be carry-over from other donors' samples.

CDR3 in amino acids: CASSSPNGPNNEQFF. Here the CDR3 DNA reads TGTGCCAGCAGTTCCCCGAATGGCCCAAACAATGAGCAGTTCTTC. The chain has TRBV28 and TRBJ2-1; no firm D call. V lost 4 bases to trimming and J lost 5 bases, with 15 bases between them. There are 15 residues in the CDR3. The germline CDR1 and CDR2 sequences are MDHEN and SYDVKM.

The rearrangement uses TRBV19 and TRBJ2-2; D gene unclear. Germline CDR1 reads LNHDA; CDR2 reads SQIVND (reference sequence). V lost 2 bases and J 0 bases, leaving 7 bases between the germline ends. The CDR3 sequence is 15 residues long. The CDR3 coding sequence is TGTGCCAGTAGTATACCCAGGTCGAACACCGGGGAGCTGTTTTTT. Its translation is CASSIPRSNTGELFF. Full variable domain (rest looked up from reference TRBV19 and TRBJ2-2): DGGITQSPKYLFRKEGQNVTLSCEQNLNHDAMYWYRQDPGQGLRLIYYSQIVNDFQKGDIAEGYSVSREKKESFPLTVTSAQKNPTAFYLCASSIPRSNTGELFFGEGSRLTVL.

This clone was seen once. The rearrangement joins TRBV27 to TRBJ2-7; 9 bases fit TRBD2. V lost 0 bases to trimming and J lost 3 bases; unmatched junction nucleotides: 6. CDR1 is MNHEY, CDR2 SMNVEV, per germline (reference sequence). The length of the CDR3 is 16 residues. CDR3 in amino acids: CASSLSPAGGYYEQYF. The CDR3 nucleotides are TGTGCCAGCAGTTTATCCCCAGCGGGAGGTTACTACGAGCAGTACTTC.

The CDR3 sequence is CASRGTLYNEQFF. In nucleotides, the CDR3 is TGTGCCAGCAGGGGGACACTCTACAATGAGCAGTTCTTC. The rearrangement links TRBV25-1 to TRBJ2-1; a possible D gene is TRBD1 (6 bases). Looked up from germline, CDR1 is MGHDK and CDR2 is SYGVNS. V lost 6 bases, J lost 3 bases, and 9 bases lay in between. The CDR3 has 13 residues.

The chain couples TRBV7-8 to TRBJ2-1, with D possibly TRBD2 on 5 matching bases. V was clipped by 3 bases and J by 2 bases, with 11 bases between them. The CDR3 runs 15 residues. Germline CDR1 reads SGHVS; CDR2 reads FQNEAQ. The CDR3 bases are TGTGCCAGCAGCTTTCCCAGCGGTACCTACAATGAGCAGTTCTTC. Translating gives CASSFPSGTYNEQFF.

The CDR3 nucleotides are TGTGCCAGCAGTTATGCCTCAAGACCAGAAGCTTTCTTT. It translates to CASSYASRPEAFF. This sequence joins TRBV6-6 and TRBJ1-1; D is ambiguous. Trimming removed 3 bases from V and 8 bases from J, with 13 bases in between. The CDR3 is 13 amino acids. Germline loops: CDR1 MNHNY, CDR2 SVGAGI (reference sequence).

The table lists this clone with a count of one. V gene TRBV6-5 combines with J gene TRBJ1-1; D gene unclear. The CDR3 is 13 residues long. V was pared by 6 bases and J by 1 base, with 9 bases between. Germline V gene sequence: CDR1 MNHEY, CDR2 SVGAGI. The CDR3: CASRLTRNTEAFF. As DNA, the CDR3 is TGTGCCAGCAGACTGACAAGGAACACTGAAGCTTTCTTT.

V gene TRBV27 combines with J gene TRBJ2-3; D unresolved. This CDR3 region has 16 residues. The ends were cut back, 2 bases at V and 0 bases at J, with 12 bases in the middle. CDR1 is MNHEY and CDR2 is SMNVEV in the germline V gene (reference sequence). The CDR3 region is CASSLRSRSSTDTQYF. The CDR3 region has the DNA TGTGCCAGCAGTTTACGGAGCAGGTCTAGCACAGATACGCAGTATTTT.

V is TRBV5-4 and J is TRBJ2-7; TRBD2 aligns across 9 bases. Trimming at V came to 4 bases and at J to 0 bases, leaving 2 bases not matched to a gene. This CDR3 is built from 14 residues. CDR1 and CDR2 from the germline V gene are SGHNT and YYREEE (reference sequence). This chain's CDR3 is CASSRGRASYEQYF. The CDR3 DNA reads TGTGCCAGCAGCCGCGGGAGGGCCTCCTACGAGCAGTACTTC.

The chain carries TRBV7-3 and TRBJ2-3; D is possibly TRBD2 (7 bases). V was shortened by 3 bases and J by 1 base, with 17 bases between the two germline ends. The CDR3 has 17 amino acids. Germline assignment: CDR1 SGHTA and CDR2 FQGTGA. The chain's CDR3 is CASSFEGGGRGTDTQYF. The DNA of the CDR3 is TGTGCCAGCAGCTTTGAGGGGGGAGGGCGTGGCACAGATACGCAGTATTTT.

The chain uses TRBV7-9 and TRBJ2-7; 8 nucleotides match TRBD2. V trimming: 5 bases; J trimming: 6 bases; junction bases outside the gene matches: 15. This CDR3 has 16 residues. The V gene's germline CDR1 is SEHNR and CDR2 FQNEAQ (reference sequence). CDR3 amino acids: CASSRTRGWAGGEQYF. CDR3 DNA: TGTGCCAGCAGCCGGACGAGGGGATGGGCGGGAGGCGAGCAGTACTTC.

The V call is TRBV27, the J call TRBJ2-2; D remains unclear. The CDR3 is made up of 13 amino acids. Germline V gene data show CDR1 as MNHEY and CDR2 as SMNVEV (reference sequence). Trimming stripped 5 bases from V and 7 bases from J, with 11 bases between. CDR3 loop: CASSPNLSGELFF. The CDR3 DNA reads as TGTGCCAGCAGTCCCAACCTTAGCGGGGAGCTGTTTTTT.

The chain employs TRBV6-1 and TRBJ2-1, with 9 bases fitting TRBD2. J lost 9 bases, V lost 2 bases, and 8 bases had no gene match. CDR1 and CDR2 (germline): MNHNS, SASEGT. The CDR3 covers 15 residues. The DNA of the CDR3 is TGTGCCAGCAGTGAAAGGGTTAGCGGGAGAGGTGAGCAGTTCTTC. Protein product: CASSERVSGRGEQFF.

The chain recombines TRBV10-3 with TRBJ2-1, with 13 bases identical to TRBD2. Trimming at V came to 6 bases and at J to 7 bases, leaving 0 bases not matched to a gene. There are 13 residues in the CDR3. Per germline, CDR1 ENHRY and CDR2 SYGVKD. CDR3 region: CAIRGLAGNEQFF. The CDR3 DNA is TGTGCCATCAGGGGACTAGCGGGAAATGAGCAGTTCTTC.

The chain uses TRBV6-1 and TRBJ1-4; TRBD1 matches at 10 bases. This CDR3 has 16 amino acids. The germline CDR1 and CDR2 sequences are MNHNS and SASEGT. Trimming at V came to 4 bases and at J to 5 bases, leaving 7 bases not matched to a gene. CDR3 sequence reads: CASSASRGQGNEKLFF. CDR3 sequence (DNA): TGTGCCAGCAGTGCATCACGGGGACAGGGGAATGAAAAACTGTTTTTT.

The chain couples TRBV5-1 to TRBJ2-5; the D call may be TRBD1 or TRBD2 (5 bases each). Germline-derived CDR1 and CDR2 are SGHRS and YFSETQ. The length of the CDR3 is 15 residues. Trimming removed 5 bases at V and 4 bases at J, with 18 bases between. The CDR3 DNA sequence: TGCGCCAGCAGTCGGCTCTCAACTGGGGGAGAGACCCAGTACTTC. This codes for CASSRLSTGGETQYF. Filled out from reference TRBV5-1 and TRBJ2-5, the complete variable domain reads KAGVTQTPRYLIKTRGQQVTLSCSPISGHRSVSWYQQTPGQGLQFLFEYFSETQRNKGNFPGRFSGRQFSNSRSEMNVSTLELGDSALYLCASSRLSTGGETQYFGPGTRLLVL.

V and J are TRBV7-8 and TRBJ2-7; TRBD1 agrees at 7 bases. V trimming: 5 bases; J trimming: 3 bases; junction bases outside the gene matches: 10. CDR1 is SGHVS and CDR2 is FQNEAQ in the germline V gene. The CDR3 consists of 15 residues. The CDR3 protein is CASSLLQGSIYEQYF. CDR3 bases: TGTGCCAGCAGCCTCCTACAGGGGAGTATCTACGAGCAGTACTTC.

The chain carries TRBV6-1 and TRBJ2-7; the match to TRBD1 covers 8 bases. This CDR3 comprises 13 residues. Losses at the gene ends were 6 bases for V and 7 bases for J; bases not matched to a gene: 8. Germline assignment: CDR1 MNHNS and CDR2 SASEGT. In DNA, the CDR3 is TGTGCCAGCAGCCATCAGGGGGCGGGGGAGCAGTACTTC. Translation gives CASSHQGAGEQYF.

The V call is TRBV6-1, the J call TRBJ2-7; no firm D call. This CDR3 is 14 amino acids long. The germline V and J ends were trimmed by 0 bases and 3 bases, with 9 bases remaining between them. Germline CDR1 and CDR2: MNHNS and SASEGT. CDR3 protein: CASSEAAGDYEQYF. CDR3 nucleotide sequence: TGTGCCAGCAGTGAAGCGGCTGGAGACTACGAGCAGTACTTC.

V is TRBV29-1 and J is TRBJ2-2, with 8 nucleotides matching TRBD2. V lost 5 bases to trimming and J lost 6 bases; unmatched junction nucleotides: 11. Germline CDR1 reads SQVTM; CDR2 reads ANQGSEA. The CDR3 spans 15 residues. The CDR3 region is CSVRGGEKKSGELFF. The DNA of the CDR3 is TGCAGCGTTCGGGGGGGTGAAAAGAAATCCGGGGAGCTGTTTTTT.